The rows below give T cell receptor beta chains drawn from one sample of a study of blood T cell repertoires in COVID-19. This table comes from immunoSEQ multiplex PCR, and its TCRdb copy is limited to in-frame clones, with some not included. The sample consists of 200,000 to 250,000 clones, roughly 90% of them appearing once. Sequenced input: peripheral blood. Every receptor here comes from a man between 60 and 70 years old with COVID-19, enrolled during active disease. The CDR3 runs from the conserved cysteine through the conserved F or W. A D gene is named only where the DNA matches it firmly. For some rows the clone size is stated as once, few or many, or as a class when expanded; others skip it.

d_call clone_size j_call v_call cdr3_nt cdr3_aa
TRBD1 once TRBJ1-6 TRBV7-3 TGTGCCAGCAGCTTACTGGCATCCGGACAGGGTAATTCACCCCTCCACTTT CASSLLASGQGNSPLHF
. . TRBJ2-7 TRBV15 TGTGCCACCAGCCCCTTTAGGGGCTACGAGCAGTACTTC CATSPFRGYEQYF
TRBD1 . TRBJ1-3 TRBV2 TGTGCCAGCAGTAGGACAGGGGTCTCTCACACCATATATTTT CASSRTGVSHTIYF
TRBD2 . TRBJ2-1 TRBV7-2 TGTGCCAGCAGCCTTGGGTCTAGCGGATACAATGAGCAGTTCTTC CASSLGSSGYNEQFF
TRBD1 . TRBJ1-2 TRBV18 TGTGCCAGCTCAAGGGACAGCAACTATGGCTACACCTTC CASSRDSNYGYTF
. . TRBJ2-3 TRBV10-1 TGCGCCAGCAGTCCCTGGGAGGACACAGATACGCAGTATTTT CASSPWEDTDTQYF
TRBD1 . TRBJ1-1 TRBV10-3 TGTGCCATCAGTGAGCGGACAGGGACGAACACTGAAGCTTTCTTT CAISERTGTNTEAFF
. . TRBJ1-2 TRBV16 TGTGCCAGCCACAAAATTCGAGCGGACAGTAACTATGGCTACACCTTC CASHKIRADSNYGYTF
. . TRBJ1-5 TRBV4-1 TGCGCCAGCAGCCAGGATCCGATGTGGGGGGATAGCAATCAGCCCCAGCATTTT CASSQDPMWGDSNQPQHF
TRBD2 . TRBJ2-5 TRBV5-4 TGTGCCAGCAGCTTCTCTAGCGGGGTGGGTTGGGAGACCCAGTACTTC CASSFSSGVGWETQYF
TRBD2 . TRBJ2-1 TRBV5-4 TGTGCCAGCAGCCCCGGGACTAGCGGGAGGGCCGTCGATGAGCAGTTCTTC CASSPGTSGRAVDEQFF
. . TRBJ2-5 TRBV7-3 TGTGCCAGCAGCGGCGGAAAAACAGAGACCCAGTACTTC CASSGGKTETQYF
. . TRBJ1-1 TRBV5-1 TGCGCCAGCAGCTTGGTATCGACCAGGGCGAACACTGAAGCTTTCTTT CASSLVSTRANTEAFF
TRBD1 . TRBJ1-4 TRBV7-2 TGTGCCAGCAGAGGGGGCGTACTTAATGACAAACTGTTTTTT CASRGGVLNDKLFF
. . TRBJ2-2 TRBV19 TGTGGGGCCCGGACAGCTACGAACACCGGGGAGCTGTTTTTT CGARTATNTGELFF
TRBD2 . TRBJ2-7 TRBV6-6 TGTGCCAGCAGCTCCGGGCTAGCGGGAGTCGGGGAGCAGTACTTC CASSSGLAGVGEQYF
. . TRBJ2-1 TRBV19 TGTGCCAGTAGTAAAACGCCTACTACCTACAATGAGCAGTTCTTC CASSKTPTTYNEQFF
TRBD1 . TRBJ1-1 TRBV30 TGTGCCTGGAGTAGGCGAGGGGGCGGCCGGAACACTGAAGCTTTCTTT CAWSRRGGGRNTEAFF
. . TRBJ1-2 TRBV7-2 TGTGCCAGCAGTTTGGACAGAAATGGCTACACCTTC CASSLDRNGYTF
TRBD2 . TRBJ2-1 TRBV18 TGTGCCAGCTCCTCGGGACTAACCAATGAGCAGTTCTTC CASSSGLTNEQFF
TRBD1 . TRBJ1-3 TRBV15 TGTGCCACCGCACAGGGGAGAGGAAACACCATATATTTT CATAQGRGNTIYF
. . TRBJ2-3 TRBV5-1 TGCGCCAGCAGCTTGAATAGGGGCCGGGCAGATACGCAGTATTTT CASSLNRGRADTQYF
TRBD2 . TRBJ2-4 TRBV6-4 TGTGCCAGCAGTGACTCTAGGACTAGCGGGGGGGTCTTC CASSDSRTSGGVF
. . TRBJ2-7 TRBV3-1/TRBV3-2 TGTGCCAGCAGCCAAGATAACGAGCAGTACTTC CASSQDNEQYF
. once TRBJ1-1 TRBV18 TGTGCCAGCTCACCCACGAGGAACACTGAAGCTTTCTTT CASSPTRNTEAFF
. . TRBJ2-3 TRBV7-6 TGTGCCAGCAGCTTAGCACTAGTTGGAGATACGCAGTATTTT CASSLALVGDTQYF
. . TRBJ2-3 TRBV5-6 TGTGCCAGCAGCTTGGCCGCTAGCCCAACGCAAGGGACGCAGTATTTT CASSLAASPTQGTQYF
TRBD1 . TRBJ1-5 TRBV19 TGTGCCAGTAGTATTGCGCAGGGGGAGAATCAGCCCCAGCATTTT CASSIAQGENQPQHF
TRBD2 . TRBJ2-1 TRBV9 TGTGCCAGCAGCGTATCTAGCGGCCGATACAATGAGCAGTTCTTC CASSVSSGRYNEQFF
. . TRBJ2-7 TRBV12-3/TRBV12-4 TGTGCCAGCAGTTACTACGCCTACGAGCAGTACTTC CASSYYAYEQYF
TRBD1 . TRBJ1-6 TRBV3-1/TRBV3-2 TGTGCCAGCAGCCAAGGAGGACAGGGCAACTCACCCCTCCACTTT CASSQGGQGNSPLHF
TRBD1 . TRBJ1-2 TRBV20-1 TGCAGTGTCGACAGGGCTTATGGCTACACCTTC CSVDRAYGYTF
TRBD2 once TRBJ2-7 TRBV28 TGTGCCAGCAGTTTATTAAGAGGACAATCTAGCGGGAGGCCCCCCTTGGAGCAGTACTTC CASSLLRGQSSGRPPLEQYF
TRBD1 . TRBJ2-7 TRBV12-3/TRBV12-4 TGTGCCAGCACCGTCTCACCAGGGGGAGAGCAGTACTTC CASTVSPGGEQYF
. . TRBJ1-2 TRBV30 TGTGCCTGGAGTTCCCAACAGAACTATGGCTACACCTTC CAWSSQQNYGYTF
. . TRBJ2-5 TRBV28 TGTGCCAGCAGTATAGCAGGGTATCAAGAGACCCAGTACTTC CASSIAGYQETQYF
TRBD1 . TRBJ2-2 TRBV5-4 TGTGCCAGCAGCTCACACCCGGGACAGGGGACCGGGGAGCTGTTTTTT CASSSHPGQGTGELFF
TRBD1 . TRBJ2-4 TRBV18 TGTGCCAGCTCACCACCAATGGGACAGGGGGCGGTGGCCAAAAACATTCAGTACTTC CASSPPMGQGAVAKNIQYF
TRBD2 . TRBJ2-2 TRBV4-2 TGTGCCAGCAGCCAAGTATTCCTTCAGCGGGAAGCCGGGGAGCTGTTTTTT CASSQVFLQREAGELFF
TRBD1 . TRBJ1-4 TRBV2 TGTGCCAGCAGGGCCGGGACAGGGAATGAAAAACTGTTTTTT CASRAGTGNEKLFF